This paragraph covers one T cell receptor (beta chain) sequence. Its antigen is still unknown. This sample is part of a study of graft-versus-host responses after intestinal transplantation. As for the study in general: Tacrolimus and steroids were given for 2 to 4 years to all recipients after anti-thymocyte globulin induction.

Whole-study findings and limits: Early post-transplant declines in HvG were associated with peak levels of circulating GvH clones.

V trimming: 5 bases; J trimming: 3 bases; junction bases outside the gene matches: 6. The CDR3 loop spans 14 amino acids. CDR1 and CDR2 (germline): LNHNV, YYDKDF (reference sequence). The method was immunoSEQ multiplex PCR; TCRdb's version includes in-frame clones alone and lacks a portion of them. Altogether more than 60,000 clones are present, less than 95% being singletons, with the ten largest covering about 1.3%. This chain links TRBV15 with TRBJ2-7, with TRBD1 matching over 8 bases. The sample in question was unstimulated CD8+ T cells sorted from spleen or lymph node cells, obtained before intestinal transplant. This sequence originates from a human donor who received an intestinal transplant. The chain's CDR3 is CATSDRGRFYEQYF. The CDR3 DNA reads as TGTGCCACCAGCGACAGGGGTCGGTTCTACGAGCAGTACTTC. The full variable domain, completed using reference TRBV15 and TRBJ2-7, is DAMVIQNPRYQVTQFGKPVTLSCSQTLNHNVMYWYQQKSSQAPKLLFHYYDKDFNNEADTPDNFQSRRPNTSFCFLDIRSPGLGDTAMYLCATSDRGRFYEQYFGPGTRLTVT.